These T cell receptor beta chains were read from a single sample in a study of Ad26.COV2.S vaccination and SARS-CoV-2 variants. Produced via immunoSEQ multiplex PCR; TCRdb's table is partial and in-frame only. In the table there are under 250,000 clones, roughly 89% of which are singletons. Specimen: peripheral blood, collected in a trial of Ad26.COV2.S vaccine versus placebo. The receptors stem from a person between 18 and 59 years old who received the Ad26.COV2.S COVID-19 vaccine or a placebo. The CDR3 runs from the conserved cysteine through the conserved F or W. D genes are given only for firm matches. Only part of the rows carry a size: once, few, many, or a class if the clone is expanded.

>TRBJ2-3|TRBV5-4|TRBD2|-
TGTGCCAGCAGCTCCTATCGACTAGCGGGACTCTTTAGGGATACGCAGTATTTT
CASSSYRLAGLFRDTQYF
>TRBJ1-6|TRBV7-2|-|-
TGTGCCAGCAGCTTAGCTCCACAGGGATCACCCCTCCACTTT
CASSLAPQGSPLHF
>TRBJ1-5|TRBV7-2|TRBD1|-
TGTGCCAGCAGCCGCAGTTACAGGGGAGGTCAGCCCCAGCATTTT
CASSRSYRGGQPQHF
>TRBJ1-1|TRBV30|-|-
TGTGCCTGGAGTGAAGGTGGAACTGAAGCTTTCTTT
CAWSEGGTEAFF
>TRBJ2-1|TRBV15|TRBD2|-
TGTGCCACCAGCAGAGTCGAGGGAGGGAGCCACAATGAGCAGTTCTTC
CATSRVEGGSHNEQFF
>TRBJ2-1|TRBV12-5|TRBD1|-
TGTGCTAGTGGTTCGCCCGGGACAGGGGACTACAATGAGCAGTTCTTC
CASGSPGTGDYNEQFF
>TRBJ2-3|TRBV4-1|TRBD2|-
TGCGCCAGCAGCCGCAGCGGGGGGTCCACAGATACGCAGTATTTT
CASSRSGGSTDTQYF
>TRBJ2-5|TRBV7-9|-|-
TGTGCCAGCAGCCCCCGGGAGAGGGAGACCCAGTACTTC
CASSPRERETQYF
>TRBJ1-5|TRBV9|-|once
TGTGCCAGCAGCGTAGGCACTTCTGGCAATCAGCCCCAGCATTTT
CASSVGTSGNQPQHF
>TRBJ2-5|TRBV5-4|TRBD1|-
TGTGCCAGCAGCGCTACAGGGGGCGATGGTAGAGAGACCCAGTACTTC
CASSATGGDGRETQYF
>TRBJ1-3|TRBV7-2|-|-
TGTGCCAGCAGCTTACTACAGAAAAACACCATATATTTT
CASSLLQKNTIYF
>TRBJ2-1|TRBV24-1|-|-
TGTGCCACCAGTGAAACAGGGTTGTCCTACAATGAGCAGTTCTTC
CATSETGLSYNEQFF
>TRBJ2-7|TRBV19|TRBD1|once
TGTGCCAGTAGTAGGGACAGCTACGAGCAGTACTTC
CASSRDSYEQYF
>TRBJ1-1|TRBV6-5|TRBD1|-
TGTGCCAGCACCAAAAGAGGACAGGGGGTGGGTGAAGCTTTCTTT
CASTKRGQGVGEAFF
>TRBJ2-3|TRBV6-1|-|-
TGTGCCAGCAGTGACCGAGGGGCCGCAGATACGCAGTATTTT
CASSDRGAADTQYF
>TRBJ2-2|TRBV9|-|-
TGTGCCAGCAGCGTGACAGTCTCGAACACCGGGGAGCTGTTTTTT
CASSVTVSNTGELFF
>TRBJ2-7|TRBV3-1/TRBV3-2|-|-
TGTGCCAGCAGCCATGACCTCCCCTACGAGCAGTACTTC
CASSHDLPYEQYF
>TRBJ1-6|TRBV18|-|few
TGTGCCAGCTCACCCGGCCAGGGTATCGGTTCACCCCTCCACTTT
CASSPGQGIGSPLHF
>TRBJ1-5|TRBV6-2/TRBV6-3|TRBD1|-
TGTGCCAGCAGTAGACAGGGGGCGGTTCAGCCCCAGCATTTT
CASSRQGAVQPQHF
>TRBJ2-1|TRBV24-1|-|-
TGTGCCACCAGTGATTCACTAGTCTATGAGCAGTTCTTC
CATSDSLVYEQFF
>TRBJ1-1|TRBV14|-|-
TGTGCCAGCAGCCAAGTAAACCAGGGAACCCTTAGGGCTTTCTTT
CASSQVNQGTLRAFF
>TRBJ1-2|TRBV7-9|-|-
TGTGCCAGCAGCTCTCGGGGGAGCTATGGCTACACCTTC
CASSSRGSYGYTF
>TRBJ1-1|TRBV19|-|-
TGTGCCAGTAGTATCCGGGGGATGAACACTGAAGCTTTCTTT
CASSIRGMNTEAFF
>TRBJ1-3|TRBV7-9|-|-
TGTGCCAGCATCAAACGAGGCTCTGGAAACACCATATATTTT
CASIKRGSGNTIYF
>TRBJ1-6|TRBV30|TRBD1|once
TGTGCCTCCTCCCGACAGGGGAGCTATAATTCACCCCTCCACTTT
CASSRQGSYNSPLHF
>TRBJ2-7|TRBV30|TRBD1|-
TGTGCCTGGAGTAGATCCGGGACAGGGGGCTACGAGCAGTACTTC
CAWSRSGTGGYEQYF
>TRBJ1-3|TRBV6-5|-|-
TGTGCCAGCAGTTACTCGAACTCTGGAAACACCATATATTTT
CASSYSNSGNTIYF
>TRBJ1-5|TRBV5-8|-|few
TGTGCCAGCAGCTCCGAGCCCTCCCCCCAGCATTTT
CASSSEPSPQHF